This is a list of T cell receptor beta chains from one sample in a study of cytomegalovirus exposure and HLA in healthy donors. Produced via immunoSEQ multiplex PCR; TCRdb's table is partial and in-frame only. The profile shows 160,000 or so clones, over 60% of them singletons. The sequencing input was PBMCs. Every receptor here comes from a man aged 35-49 years in good health and CMV-seropositive. Both conserved end residues are part of each CDR3. A D gene is named only where the DNA matches it firmly. A row's size may be missing; if present it is once, few, many or a size class.

d_gene,len,abundance,v_gene,j_gene,CDR3aa,CDR3nt
TRBD2,15,-,TRBV10-3,TRBJ2-1,CAISDSGLGHNEQFF,TGTGCCATCAGTGATTCGGGACTAGGCCACAATGAGCAGTTCTTC
TRBD1,14,-,TRBV2,TRBJ1-5,CASSGTGALQPQHF,TGTGCCAGCAGCGGGACAGGGGCCCTTCAGCCCCAGCATTTT
-,14,few,TRBV2,TRBJ1-2,CASSEQTVNYGYTF,TGTGCCAGCAGTGAACAGACAGTTAACTATGGCTACACCTTC
-,15,-,TRBV27,TRBJ2-5,CASSLGSSHLETQYF,TGTGCCAGCAGTTTAGGGAGCTCCCATCTAGAGACCCAGTACTTC
TRBD2,18,-,TRBV10-2,TRBJ2-7,CASSQGRASGSKPWEQYF,TGCGCCAGCAGTCAAGGCCGCGCTAGCGGGAGTAAACCATGGGAGCAGTACTTC
-,15,few,TRBV28,TRBJ2-1,CASSLGGSSYNEQFF,TGTGCCAGCAGTTTAGGAGGGAGCTCCTACAATGAGCAGTTCTTC
TRBD2,17,-,TRBV15,TRBJ2-5,CATSRGASGRAGETQYF,TGTGCCACCAGCAGAGGGGCTAGCGGGAGGGCGGGGGAGACCCAGTACTTC
-,18,-,TRBV19,TRBJ1-1,CASSIGGQGNSVNTEAFF,TGTGCCAGTAGTATAGGAGGGCAGGGGAACTCGGTGAACACTGAAGCTTTCTTT
TRBD1,15,-,TRBV6-1,TRBJ2-7,CASSERDSSYYEQYF,TGTGCCAGCAGTGAACGGGACAGCTCTTACTACGAGCAGTACTTC
-,12,-,TRBV29-1,TRBJ1-2,CSVQGINYGYTF,TGCAGCGTCCAGGGGATAAACTATGGCTACACCTTC
TRBD1,16,-,TRBV9,TRBJ1-3,CASSASPGGHGNTIYF,TGTGCCAGCAGCGCCAGTCCAGGGGGCCATGGAAACACCATATATTTT
TRBD2,15,-,TRBV4-1,TRBJ2-7,CASSPAAGESYGQYF,TGCGCCAGCAGTCCCGCAGCGGGAGAGTCCTATGGGCAGTACTTC
TRBD2,13,-,TRBV28,TRBJ2-5,CASSPPARTSEYF,TGTGCCAGCAGTCCCCCGGCTAGGACTAGCGAGTACTTC
-,12,-,TRBV6-6,TRBJ1-3,CASSNRDTAIYF,TGTGCCAGCAGTAACCGGGACACCGCCATATATTTT
-,14,few,TRBV11-2,TRBJ2-1,CASSYAGSYNEQFF,TGTGCCAGCAGCTATGCAGGGTCCTACAATGAGCAGTTCTTC
-,11,-,TRBV28,TRBJ1-3,CASSAPSTIYF,TGTGCCAGCAGTGCTCCCAGCACCATATATTTT